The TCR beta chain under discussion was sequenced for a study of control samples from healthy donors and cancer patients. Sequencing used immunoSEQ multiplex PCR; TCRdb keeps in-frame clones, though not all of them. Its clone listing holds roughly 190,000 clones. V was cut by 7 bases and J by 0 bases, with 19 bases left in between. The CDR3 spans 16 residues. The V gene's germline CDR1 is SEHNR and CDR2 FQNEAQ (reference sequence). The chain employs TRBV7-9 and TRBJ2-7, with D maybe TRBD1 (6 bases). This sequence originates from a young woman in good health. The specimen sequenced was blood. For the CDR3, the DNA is TGTGCCAGCAACTTTTACCCGCCGGGACACTCCTACGAGCAGTACTTC. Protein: CASNFYPPGHSYEQYF.